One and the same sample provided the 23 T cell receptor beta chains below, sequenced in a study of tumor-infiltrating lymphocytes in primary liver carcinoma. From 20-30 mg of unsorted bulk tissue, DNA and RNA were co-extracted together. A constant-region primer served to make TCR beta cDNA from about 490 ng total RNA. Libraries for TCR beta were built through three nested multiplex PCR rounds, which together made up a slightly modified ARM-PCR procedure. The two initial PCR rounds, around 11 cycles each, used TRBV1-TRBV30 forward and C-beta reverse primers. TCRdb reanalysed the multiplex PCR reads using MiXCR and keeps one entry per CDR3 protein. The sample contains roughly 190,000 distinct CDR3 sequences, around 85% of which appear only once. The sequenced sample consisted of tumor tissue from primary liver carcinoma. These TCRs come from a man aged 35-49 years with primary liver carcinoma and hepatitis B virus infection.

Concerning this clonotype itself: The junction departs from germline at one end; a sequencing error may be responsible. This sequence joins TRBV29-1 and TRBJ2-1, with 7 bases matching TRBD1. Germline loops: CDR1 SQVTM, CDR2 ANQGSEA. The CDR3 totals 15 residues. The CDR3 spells CRVEFGIGGFYEQFF. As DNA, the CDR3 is TGCAGAGTTGAGTTCGGGATAGGGGGCTTTTATGAGCAGTTCTTC.

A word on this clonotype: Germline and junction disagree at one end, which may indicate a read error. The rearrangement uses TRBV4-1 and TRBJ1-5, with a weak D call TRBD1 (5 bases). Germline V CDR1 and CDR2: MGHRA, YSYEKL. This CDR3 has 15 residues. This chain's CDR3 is CASGPIEGSNQPQHF. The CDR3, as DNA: TGTGCCAGCGGTCCCATAGAGGGGAGCAATCAGCCTCAGCATTTT.

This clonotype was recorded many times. The CDR3 reads CASSLSGANSYEQYF. The DNA of the CDR3 is TGTGCCAGCAGCCTAAGCGGGGCCAACTCCTACGAGCAGTACTTC. This rearrangement joins TRBV4-2 to TRBJ2-7, with 7 bases that match TRBD2. This CDR3 comprises 15 residues. Trimming at V came to 4 bases and at J to 0 bases, leaving 6 bases not matched to a gene. Germline V gives CDR1 LGHNA, CDR2 YNFKEQ.

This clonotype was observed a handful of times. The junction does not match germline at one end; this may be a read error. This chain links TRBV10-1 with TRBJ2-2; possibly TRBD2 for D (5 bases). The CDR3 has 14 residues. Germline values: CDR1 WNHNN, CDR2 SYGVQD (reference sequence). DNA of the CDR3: TGCGTCAGCTCCGACGGCACAGACACCGGGGAGCTGCTTTTT. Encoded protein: CVSSDGTDTGELLF.

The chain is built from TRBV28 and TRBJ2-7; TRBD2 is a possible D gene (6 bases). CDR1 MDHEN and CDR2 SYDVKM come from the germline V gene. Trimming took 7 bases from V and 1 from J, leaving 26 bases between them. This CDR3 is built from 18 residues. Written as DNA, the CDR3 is TGTGCCAGCACAAGAAAATGGGGCGCGGGGCGCGGTTCCTACGAGCAGTACTTC. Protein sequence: CASTRKWGAGRGSYEQYF.

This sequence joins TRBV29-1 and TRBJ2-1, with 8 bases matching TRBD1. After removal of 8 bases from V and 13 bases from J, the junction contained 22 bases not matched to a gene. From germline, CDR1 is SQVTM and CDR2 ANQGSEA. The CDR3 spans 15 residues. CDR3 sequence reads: CSPRTETGGGYGQFF. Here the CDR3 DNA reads TGCAGCCCAAGGACCGAAACAGGGGGTGGCTATGGTCAGTTCTTC.

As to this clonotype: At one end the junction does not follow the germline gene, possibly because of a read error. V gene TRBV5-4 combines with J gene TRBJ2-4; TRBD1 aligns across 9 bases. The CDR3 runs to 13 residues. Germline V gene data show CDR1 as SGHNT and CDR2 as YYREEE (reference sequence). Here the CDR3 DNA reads TGCGTCAGCAGCTTACCGACCGGGACAGGGATGTACTTC. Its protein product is CVSSLPTGTGMYF.

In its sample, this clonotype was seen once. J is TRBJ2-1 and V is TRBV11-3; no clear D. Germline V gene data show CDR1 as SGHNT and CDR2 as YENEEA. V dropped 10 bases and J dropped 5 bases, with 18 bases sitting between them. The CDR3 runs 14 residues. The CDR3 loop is CAKILGVSNNEQFF. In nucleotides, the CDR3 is TGTGCCAAAATCTTAGGCGTCTCGAACAATGAGCAGTTCTTC.

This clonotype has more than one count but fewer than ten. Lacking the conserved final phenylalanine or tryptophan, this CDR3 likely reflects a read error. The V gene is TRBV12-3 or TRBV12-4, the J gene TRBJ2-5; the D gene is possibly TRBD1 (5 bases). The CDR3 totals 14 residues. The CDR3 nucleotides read TGTGCCAGTAGTTTTTCAGGGAATGAGGAGACCCAGTACATT. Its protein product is CASSFSGNEETQYI.

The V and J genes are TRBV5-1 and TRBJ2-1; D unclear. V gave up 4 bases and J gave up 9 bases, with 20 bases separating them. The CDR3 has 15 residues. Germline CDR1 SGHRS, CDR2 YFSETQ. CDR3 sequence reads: CASSTDVQSHSEQFF. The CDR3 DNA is TGCGCCAGCAGCACGGACGTTCAATCCCACAGTGAGCAGTTCTTC.

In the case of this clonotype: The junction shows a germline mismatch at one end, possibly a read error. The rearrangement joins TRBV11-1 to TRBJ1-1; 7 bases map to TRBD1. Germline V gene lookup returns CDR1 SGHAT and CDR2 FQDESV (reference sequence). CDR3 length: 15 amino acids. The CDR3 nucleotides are TGTGACAGCAGCACGCGACAGGGTGGGAACACTGAAGCTTTCTTT. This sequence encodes CDSSTRQGGNTEAFF.

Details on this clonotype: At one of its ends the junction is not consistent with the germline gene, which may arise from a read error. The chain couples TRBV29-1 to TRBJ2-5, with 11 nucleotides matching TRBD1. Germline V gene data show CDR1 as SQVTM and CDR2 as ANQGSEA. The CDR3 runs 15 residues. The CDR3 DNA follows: TGCAGCGTTAAAGCGGACAGGGGGCGAGCAGAGACCCATTATTTC. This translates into CSVKADRGRAETHYF.

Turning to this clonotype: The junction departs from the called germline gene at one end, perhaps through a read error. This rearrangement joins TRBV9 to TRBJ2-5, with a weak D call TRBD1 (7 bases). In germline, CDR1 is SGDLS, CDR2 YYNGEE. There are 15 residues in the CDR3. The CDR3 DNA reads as TGTGCCAGCAACGTAGCAGGGGGACTTGAAGAGAGCCAGTACTTC. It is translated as CASNVAGGLEESQYF.

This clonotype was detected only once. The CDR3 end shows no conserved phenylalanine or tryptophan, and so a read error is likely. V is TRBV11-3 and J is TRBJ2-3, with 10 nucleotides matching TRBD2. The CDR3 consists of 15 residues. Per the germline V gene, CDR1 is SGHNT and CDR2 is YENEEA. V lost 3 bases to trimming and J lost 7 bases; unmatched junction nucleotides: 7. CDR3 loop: CASSFSGRRTYTQYS. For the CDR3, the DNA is TGTGCCAGCAGCTTTAGCGGGAGGCGTACATATACGCAGTATTCT.

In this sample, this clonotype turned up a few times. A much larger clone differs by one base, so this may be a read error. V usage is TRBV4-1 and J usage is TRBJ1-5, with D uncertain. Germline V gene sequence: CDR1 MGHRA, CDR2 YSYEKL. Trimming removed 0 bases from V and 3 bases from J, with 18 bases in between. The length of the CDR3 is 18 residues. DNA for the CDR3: TGCGCCAGCAGCCAAGAGGTGTCGGGATCACTACTCAATCAGCCCCAGCATTTT. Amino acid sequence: CASSQEVSGSLLNQPQHF.

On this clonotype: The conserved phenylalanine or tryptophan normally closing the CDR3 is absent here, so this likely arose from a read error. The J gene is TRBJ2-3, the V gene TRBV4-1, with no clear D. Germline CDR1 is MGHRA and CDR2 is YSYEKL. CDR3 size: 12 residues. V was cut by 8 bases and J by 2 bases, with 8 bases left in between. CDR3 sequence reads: CASRGNTDTQYY. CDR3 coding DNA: TGCGCCAGCCGTGGAAACACAGATACGCAGTATTAT.

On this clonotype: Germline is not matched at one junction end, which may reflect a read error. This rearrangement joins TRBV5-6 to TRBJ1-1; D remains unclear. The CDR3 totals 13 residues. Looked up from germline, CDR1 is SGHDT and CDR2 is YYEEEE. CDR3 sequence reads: CPSSLMANTEAFF. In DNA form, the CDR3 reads TGTCCCAGCAGTTTGATGGCGAACACTGAAGCTTTCTTT. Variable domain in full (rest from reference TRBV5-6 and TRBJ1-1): DAGVTQSPTHLIKTRGQQVTLRCSPKSGHDTVSWYQQALGQGPQFIFQYYEEEERQRGNFPDRFSGHQFPNYSSELNVNALLLGDSALYLCPSSLMANTEAFFGQGTRLTVV.

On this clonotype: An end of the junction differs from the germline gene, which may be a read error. The CDR3 spells CASSSLPVGAYVQYF. The CDR3 DNA reads as TGTGCCAGCAGCTCGCTTCCAGTGGGCGCCTACGTGCAGTACTTC. The chain is built from TRBV11-1 and TRBJ2-7; D remains unclear. This CDR3 contains 15 residues. Germline V gives CDR1 SGHAT, CDR2 FQDESV (reference sequence).

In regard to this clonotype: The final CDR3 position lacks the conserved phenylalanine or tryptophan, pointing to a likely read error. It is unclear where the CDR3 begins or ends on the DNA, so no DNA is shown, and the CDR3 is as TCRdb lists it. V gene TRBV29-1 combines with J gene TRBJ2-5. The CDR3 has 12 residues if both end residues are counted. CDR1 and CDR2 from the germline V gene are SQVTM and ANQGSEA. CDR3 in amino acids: CSVLTSGETQYI.

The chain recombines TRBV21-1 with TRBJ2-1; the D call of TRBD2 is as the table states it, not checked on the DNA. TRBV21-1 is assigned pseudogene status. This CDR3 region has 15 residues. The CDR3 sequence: CASSNDPSINNEQFF. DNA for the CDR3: TGTGCCAGCAGCAATGATCCTAGCATCAACAATGAGCAGTTCTTC.

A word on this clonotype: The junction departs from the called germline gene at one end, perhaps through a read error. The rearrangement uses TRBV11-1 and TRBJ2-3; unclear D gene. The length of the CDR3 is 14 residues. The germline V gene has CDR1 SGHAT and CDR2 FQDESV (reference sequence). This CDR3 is CASSLKGPFDTQFF. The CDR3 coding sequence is TGTGCCAGCAGCCTTAAGGGTCCGTTTGATACGCAGTTTTTT.

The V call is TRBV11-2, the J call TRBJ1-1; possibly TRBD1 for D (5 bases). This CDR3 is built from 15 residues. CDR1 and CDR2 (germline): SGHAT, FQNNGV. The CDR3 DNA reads TGTGTCAACAGCTTAGATCGGGGCCCGCCTGGTGAAGCTTTCTTT. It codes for CVNSLDRGPPGEAFF.

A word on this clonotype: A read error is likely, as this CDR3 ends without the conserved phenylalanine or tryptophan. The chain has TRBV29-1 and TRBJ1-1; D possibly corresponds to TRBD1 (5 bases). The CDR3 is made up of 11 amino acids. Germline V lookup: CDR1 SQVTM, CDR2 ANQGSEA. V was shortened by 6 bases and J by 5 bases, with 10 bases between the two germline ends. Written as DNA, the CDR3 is TGCAGCGTCGGTAGGGGAACTGAAGCTTTCTCT. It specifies CSVGRGTEAFS.